The rows below give T cell receptor beta chains drawn from one sample of a study of blood T cell repertoires in COVID-19. Profiling relied on immunoSEQ multiplex PCR, and the TCRdb table lists in-frame clones only, not all of them. The table has about 75,000 clones, more than 75% seen once; the top ten hold roughly a fifth. Sequences were obtained from peripheral blood. These TCRs come from a human donor in a cohort sampled during active COVID-19. CDR3s include the opening cysteine and the closing phenylalanine or tryptophan. A D gene is named only where the DNA matches it firmly. Some rows mark clone size as missing; the rest say once, few, many or name a class of expanded clone.

clone_size d_call j_call v_call cdr3_nt cdr3_aa
- TRBD2 TRBJ2-1 TRBV19 TGTGCCAGTAGTATAGACGGGGGGGCGCTGTCCAATGAGCAGTTCTTC CASSIDGGALSNEQFF
once TRBD1 TRBJ2-2 TRBV19 TGTGCCAGTAGTGGGACAGGGGGTAGCACCGGGGAGCTGTTTTTT CASSGTGGSTGELFF
- TRBD1 TRBJ2-2 TRBV7-2 TGTGCCAGCACGGACAGGGGGCCTGCCGGGGAGCTGTTTTTT CASTDRGPAGELFF
- - TRBJ1-2 TRBV7-9 TGTGCCAGCAGCTTAAAGGACATCTATGGGACTAACTATGGCTACACCTTC CASSLKDIYGTNYGYTF
few TRBD1 TRBJ2-1 TRBV5-1 TGCGCCAGCAGCCCTCCGACAGGGAGCTCCTACAATGAGCAGTTCTTC CASSPPTGSSYNEQFF
- - TRBJ1-1 TRBV27 TGTGCCAGCAGTTTAGGGCCTACCCTGGGAGCTTTCTTT CASSLGPTLGAFF
- TRBD2 TRBJ2-5 TRBV5-6 TGTGCCAGCAGCTCAAGACTAGCGCTTCGGCAAGAGACCCAGTACTTC CASSSRLALRQETQYF
- - TRBJ1-4 TRBV7-9 TGTGCCAGCAGCTTGGGGCGGACAAACTCGGATGAAAAACTGTTTTTT CASSLGRTNSDEKLFF
once - TRBJ1-2 TRBV20-1 TGCAGTGCTAGTCGCATGAGCTATGGCTACACCTTC CSASRMSYGYTF
- - TRBJ2-3 TRBV2 TGTGCCACCAACCCCGGGAGCGGTCCTAGCACAGATACGCAGTATTTT CATNPGSGPSTDTQYF
- - TRBJ2-1 TRBV6-1 TGTGCCAGCAGTGAAAGGGGGTATTTTGTGAATGAGCAGTTCTTC CASSERGYFVNEQFF
- TRBD1 TRBJ1-1 TRBV7-9 TGTGCCAGCAGCTTAGATTTAGGGACAGTAACTACGTGGACTGAAGCTTTCTTT CASSLDLGTVTTWTEAFF